These 15 T cell receptor beta chains were sequenced from one sample in a study of human T cells and chemical hapten exposure. Time point: patch test 3, about 24 weeks after DPC sensitization. Treatment noted: therapeutic diphenylcyclopropenone sensitization with weekly scalp DPC. TCRdb itself ran the RACE reads through MiXCR, one entry per CDR3 protein. This table has about 190,000 distinct CDR3 sequences, around 25% appearing once. The sequenced sample was whole blood, obtained in connection with sensitization to the hapten diphenylcyclopropenone (DPC). The receptors here all came from a woman aged 40 to 50 with alopecia areata. Some clones in this sample may be carry-over from other donors' samples.

This clonotype was detected only a few times. The chain joins TRBV6-6 to TRBJ1-1; D is ambiguous. The germline V gene encodes CDR1 MNHNY and CDR2 SVGAGI (reference sequence). Trimming took off 4 bases at V and 4 bases at J, with 10 bases between the two ends. CDR3 length: 13 amino acids. The DNA for the CDR3 is TGTGCCAGCAGTTTCCCAGGAGGCACTGAAGCTTTCTTT. It yields the protein CASSFPGGTEAFF.

This chain links TRBV24-1 with TRBJ2-1; TRBD2 might be the D (6 bases). The germline CDR1 and CDR2 sequences are KGHDR and SFDVKD. The length of the CDR3 is 13 residues. V shed 9 bases and J shed 1 base, with 9 bases lying between them. CDR3 sequence reads: CATSRGSYNEQFF. The CDR3 DNA reads TGTGCCACCTCCCGGGGGTCCTACAATGAGCAGTTCTTC.

The chain recombines TRBV7-9 with TRBJ2-5; no clear D. The CDR3 has 15 amino acids. The V and J ends lost 5 bases and 4 bases respectively, with 17 bases between them. Germline CDR1 SEHNR, CDR2 FQNEAQ (reference sequence). Here the CDR3 DNA reads TGTGCCAGCAGCAAACTCCTGGGCCGCGGAGAGACCCAGTACTTC. This sequence encodes CASSKLLGRGETQYF.

This chain connects TRBV27 to TRBJ2-7, with 8 bases lining up with TRBD2. Trimming took 8 bases from V and 5 from J; bases not matched to a gene: 11. This CDR3 contains 14 residues. Per germline, CDR1 MNHEY and CDR2 SMNVEV (reference sequence). CDR3 sequence: CASAPRVSGNEQYF. For the CDR3, the DNA is TGTGCCAGCGCTCCTAGGGTTAGCGGGAACGAGCAGTACTTC.

This rearrangement joins TRBV10-3 to TRBJ2-7, with D perhaps TRBD1 (7 bases). V was pared by 8 bases and J by 0 bases, with 14 bases between. The CDR3 has 14 amino acids. CDR1 and CDR2 (germline): ENHRY, SYGVKD. As DNA, the CDR3 is TGTGCCATCGGGGGGACAGCGAACTCCTACGAGCAGTACTTC. It specifies CAIGGTANSYEQYF.

This clonotype was counted only a few times. The chain links TRBV10-3 to TRBJ2-7, with D hard to call. The CDR3 extends over 14 amino acids. Germline CDR1 is ENHRY and CDR2 is SYGVKD. Trimming took 3 bases from V and 5 from J, leaving 14 bases between them. CDR3 nucleotides: TGTGCCATCAGTGACGGTGGTCTTGCGGACGAGCAGTACTTC. Translation gives CAISDGGLADEQYF.

This clonotype was observed a few times. V is TRBV6-2 or TRBV6-3 and J is TRBJ1-1; D is unresolved. The CDR3 runs 12 residues. Germline V gives CDR1 MNHEY, CDR2 SVGEGT. The V end lost 7 bases, the J end lost 5 bases, and 11 bases lay between the germline ends. The DNA for the CDR3 is TGTGCCAGCACCAAATCGTGGACTGAAGCTTTCTTT. Protein product: CASTKSWTEAFF.

The CDR3 loop reads CASSMTTSGSSYNEQFF. The DNA of the CDR3 is TGCGCCAGCAGCATGACGACTAGCGGTAGCTCCTACAATGAGCAGTTCTTC. The chain recombines TRBV5-1 with TRBJ2-1, with 9 bases matching TRBD2. Germline CDR1 is SGHRS and CDR2 is YFSETQ. Germline trimming cut 4 bases from V and 0 bases from J; bases unmatched to any gene: 8. The CDR3 has 17 amino acids.

The rearrangement links TRBV4-3 to TRBJ2-5; 11 bases agree with TRBD2. V was pared by 0 bases and J by 7 bases, with 13 bases of the junction left unmatched. The V gene's germline CDR1 is LGHNA and CDR2 YSLEER. This CDR3 is built from 18 residues. The CDR3 sequence is CASSQELPSGGIGWTQYF. CDR3 in DNA: TGCGCCAGCAGCCAAGAGTTGCCTAGCGGGGGGATAGGTTGGACCCAGTACTTC.

This clonotype appeared many times. DNA for the CDR3: TGTGCCACCCAGGAACAAGGAGCAGGGGATACGCAGTATTTT. It encodes CATQEQGAGDTQYF. This chain uses TRBV10-3 with TRBJ2-3; weak D call: TRBD1 (5 bases). CDR1 and CDR2 from the germline V gene are ENHRY and SYGVKD. V was shortened by 10 bases and J by 6 bases, with 20 bases between the two germline ends. The CDR3 has 14 residues.

This clonotype came up a few times. The CDR3 loop is CASRSTGGGYEQYF. CDR3 DNA sequence: TGCGCCAGCAGATCGACAGGGGGAGGGTACGAGCAGTACTTC. The rearrangement uses TRBV5-1 and TRBJ2-7, with 9 bases that match TRBD1. The CDR3 is 14 amino acids. Trimming removed 5 bases from V and 4 bases from J; junction bases left unmatched: 7. The germline gives CDR1 SGHRS, CDR2 YFSETQ.

This clonotype was counted between two and nine times. J is TRBJ2-5 and V is TRBV28; TRBD2 aligns across 10 bases. The CDR3 covers 16 residues. The germline gives CDR1 MDHEN, CDR2 SYDVKM. V shed 6 bases and J 5 bases; nucleotides not matched to a gene: 12. The CDR3 region is CASSPHLAGDEETQYF. DNA for the CDR3: TGTGCCAGCAGCCCCCACCTAGCGGGAGATGAGGAGACCCAGTACTTC. The full variable domain, rest sourced from reference TRBV28 and TRBJ2-5, is DVKVTQSSRYLVKRTGEKVFLECVQDMDHENMFWYRQDPGLGLRLIYFSYDVKMKEKGDIPEGYSVSREKKERFSLILESASTNQTSMYLCASSPHLAGDEETQYFGPGTRLLVL.

In its sample, this clonotype was seen a few times. The chain carries TRBV7-2 and TRBJ2-1; maybe TRBD2 (6 bases). V lost 3 bases, J lost 0 bases, and 12 bases lay in between. This CDR3 has 16 residues. CDR1 SGHTA and CDR2 FQGNSA come from the germline V gene. This CDR3 reads CASSFASVSSYNEQFF. For the CDR3, the DNA is TGTGCCAGCAGCTTTGCTAGCGTTAGCTCCTACAATGAGCAGTTCTTC.

There are a few counts of this clonotype. This chain uses TRBV3-1 with TRBJ1-2; TRBD1 matches at 12 bases. V lost 2 bases, J lost 4 bases, and 8 bases stayed unmatched. CDR3 length: 17 residues. The germline V gene has CDR1 LGHDT and CDR2 YNNKEL (reference sequence). The DNA of the CDR3 is TGTGCCAGCAGCCAACAAGCGGGACAGGGGGCAACCTATGGCTACACCTTC. Translating gives CASSQQAGQGATYGYTF.

J is TRBJ1-3 and V is TRBV7-2, with TRBD1 as a possible D gene (5 bases). Germline V gene sequence: CDR1 SGHTA, CDR2 FQGNSA. The CDR3 covers 18 residues. Between the trimmed V and J ends, which lost 0 bases and 0 bases, there was a span of 15 bases. The CDR3 loop is CASSLAYQQASSGNTIYF. In DNA form, the CDR3 reads TGTGCCAGCAGCTTAGCGTATCAACAGGCCAGCTCTGGAAACACCATATATTTT.